This TCR beta chain was recovered during a study of blood T cell repertoires in COVID-19. Looking at the study overall: The origin of the acute and convalescent COVID-19 samples was the United States, Italy and Spain. T cells, B-cell-depleted T cells, or PBMCs provided the cDNA or gDNA that served as material.

Germline V gene lookup returns CDR1 MDHEN and CDR2 SYDVKM. The CDR3 extends over 13 amino acids. The V segment lost 7 bases and the J segment 4 bases; nucleotides outside the gene matches: 6. Per the authors' pipeline: Amplifying reference gene primers gave estimates of nucleated cell counts. This table comes from immunoSEQ multiplex PCR, and its TCRdb copy is limited to in-frame clones, with some not included. The V and J calls and clone size were taken over from that table, and D and trimming were inferred from the DNA. The data show roughly 130,000 clones, 75% to 90% seen once. V usage is TRBV28 and J usage is TRBJ2-7, with 8 positions matching TRBD1. This sequence originates from a man between 60 and 75 years old with active or convalescent COVID-19. Sequenced material: peripheral blood. The CDR3 loop is CASNPGQAYEQYF. DNA of the CDR3: TGTGCCAGCAACCCGGGACAGGCTTACGAGCAGTACTTC.